A single sample is the source of the 30 T cell receptor beta chains below, sequenced in a study of cytomegalovirus exposure and HLA in healthy donors. The PCR made use of 60 Vbeta and 13 Jbeta primers. Data came from immunoSEQ multiplex PCR; TCRdb stores just in-frame clones and leaves some out. There are about 140,000 clones in the sample; more than 60% occur only once, and around 9.1% lies in the top ten. The sequenced sample was PBMCs. The source of these receptors is a woman between 50 and 59 years old in good health and CMV-seropositive.

The chain recombines TRBV29-1 with TRBJ2-5; no reliable D call. The germline gives CDR1 SQVTM, CDR2 ANQGSEA. The CDR3 runs to 11 residues. Trimming stripped 0 bases from V and 5 bases from J, with 4 bases between. The CDR3 loop is CSVEDQETQYF. CDR3 bases: TGCAGCGTTGAAGATCAGGAGACCCAGTACTTC. Complete variable domain (other parts from reference TRBV29-1 and TRBJ2-5): SAVISQKPSRDICQRGTSLTIQCQVDSQVTMMFWYRQQPGQSLTLIATANQGSEATYESGFVIDKFPISRPNLTFSTLTVSNMSPEDSSIYLCSVEDQETQYFGPGTRLLVL.

A few counts support this clone. Different DNA sequences within this sample yield the same CDR3. The chain is built from TRBV7-3 and TRBJ1-1, with D maybe TRBD1 (6 bases). Deletions cut 5 bases from V and 1 base from J, with 8 bases between. Germline CDR1 and CDR2: SGHTA and FQGTGA. This CDR3 is 13 amino acids long. The CDR3, as DNA: TGTGCCAGCAGCCTACAGGGGAACACTGAAGCTTTCTTT. This gives the protein CASSLQGNTEAFF.

The CDR3, as DNA: TGTGCCAGCAGCGGGGGGTCCGGAAACACCATATATTTT. This sequence encodes CASSGGSGNTIYF. The J gene is TRBJ1-3, the V gene TRBV2, with D possibly TRBD1 on 5 matching bases. The CDR3 sequence is 13 residues long. Trimming left V 6 bases short and J 4 bases short, with 10 bases between. Germline CDR1 and CDR2: SNHLY and FYNNEI.

The V call is TRBV29-1, the J call TRBJ1-5; D might be TRBD1 (5 bases). The CDR3 has 13 amino acids. The V gene's germline CDR1 is SQVTM and CDR2 ANQGSEA. Trimming left V 6 bases short and J 4 bases short, with 13 bases between. In DNA, the CDR3 is TGCAGCGTGGGGGAGGCAGCAAATCAGCCCCAGCATTTT. Its translation is CSVGEAANQPQHF. Full variable domain (outside the CDR3, taken from reference TRBV29-1 and TRBJ1-5): SAVISQKPSRDICQRGTSLTIQCQVDSQVTMMFWYRQQPGQSLTLIATANQGSEATYESGFVIDKFPISRPNLTFSTLTVSNMSPEDSSIYLCSVGEAANQPQHFGDGTRLSIL.

The chain combines TRBV14 with TRBJ1-1; no clear D gene. Trimming cost V 1 base and J 4 bases, with 16 bases left between them. Germline values: CDR1 SGHDN, CDR2 FVKESK. The CDR3 runs to 16 residues. CDR3 bases: TGTGCCAGCAGCCAAGGACCCCGGGGTTTGAGCACTGAAGCTTTCTTT. This gives the protein CASSQGPRGLSTEAFF.

This clone has more than one count but fewer than ten. This chain uses TRBV4-3 with TRBJ1-4; perhaps TRBD1 as D (5 bases). Between the trimmed V and J ends, which lost 1 base and 5 bases, there was a span of 11 bases. Germline CDR1 and CDR2: LGHNA and YSLEER. CDR3 length equals 15 residues. CDR3: CASSQVAGVNEKLFF. For the CDR3, the DNA is TGCGCCAGCAGCCAAGTGGCGGGGGTGAATGAAAAACTGTTTTTT.

This sequence joins TRBV29-1 and TRBJ2-3; tentative D call: TRBD2 (6 bases). Trimming stripped 1 base from V and 1 base from J, with 15 bases between. CDR1 and CDR2 (germline): SQVTM, ANQGSEA. CDR3 length: 16 amino acids. The CDR3 nucleotides read TGCAGCGTTGAAGGGACGGGGGAATGGGGCACAGATACGCAGTATTTT. Its translation is CSVEGTGEWGTDTQYF.

The chain joins TRBV29-1 to TRBJ1-1; the D is unclear. CDR3 length equals 14 residues. CDR1 is SQVTM and CDR2 is ANQGSEA in the germline V gene. The germline V and J ends were trimmed by 1 base and 4 bases, with 13 bases remaining between them. The CDR3 loop is CSVEAPSGGTEAFF. The CDR3, as DNA: TGCAGCGTTGAAGCCCCCAGTGGAGGCACTGAAGCTTTCTTT.

This sequence joins TRBV23-1 and TRBJ1-5; TRBD1 agrees at 7 bases. TRBV23-1 is labeled an ORF, and its function is uncertain. The trim removed 4 bases at V and 3 bases at J, leaving 6 bases unmatched. The CDR3 extends over 15 amino acids. CDR3 in amino acids: CASSLEGALNQPQHF. The CDR3 bases are TGCGCCAGCAGTCTCGAGGGGGCCCTCAATCAGCCCCAGCATTTT.

CDR3 in amino acids: CASSQVKLLSSYEQYF. The CDR3 nucleotides are TGTGCCAGCAGCCAAGTTAAACTCCTGAGCTCCTACGAGCAGTACTTC. The chain uses TRBV4-2 and TRBJ2-7; D is undetermined. Between the trimmed V and J ends, which lost 1 base and 0 bases, there was a span of 13 bases. CDR3 length: 16 residues. Germline-derived CDR1 and CDR2 are LGHNA and YNFKEQ.

This chain connects TRBV7-2 to TRBJ1-3; tentative D call: TRBD1 (5 bases). Germline V CDR1 and CDR2: SGHTA, FQGNSA. Trimming took off 5 bases at V and 4 bases at J, with 21 bases between the two ends. CDR3 length: 17 residues. The CDR3 coding sequence is TGTGCCAGCAGCCATGGCGGGGCCGCGGAAAGGGGAAACACCATATATTTT. This translates into CASSHGGAAERGNTIYF.

The chain is built from TRBV7-9 and TRBJ2-6; maybe TRBD1 (6 bases). The germline V gene has CDR1 SEHNR and CDR2 FQNEAQ (reference sequence). This CDR3 is 18 amino acids long. Trimming took off 5 bases at V and 0 bases at J, with 17 bases between the two ends. The CDR3 DNA sequence: TGTGCCAGCAGCGACCGCCAGACAGGCTCCTCTGGGGCCAACGTCCTGACTTTC. Amino acids: CASSDRQTGSSGANVLTF.

V usage is TRBV30 and J usage is TRBJ2-2; 7 nucleotides align to TRBD2. CDR3 size: 14 residues. Germline values: CDR1 GTSNPN, CDR2 SVGIG (reference sequence). V dropped 2 bases and J dropped 7; count of bases not matched to a gene: 7. The CDR3 coding sequence is TGTGCCTGGAGTCAGCGGGGAGAGGACGGGGAGCTGTTTTTT. Its translation: CAWSQRGEDGELFF.

The gene calls are TRBV28 and TRBJ2-7, with TRBD1 matching 10 bases. CDR3 length equals 15 residues. Germline lookup yields CDR1 MDHEN and CDR2 SYDVKM. Trimming cost V 7 bases and J 4 bases; bases outside gene matches: 10. Here the CDR3 DNA reads TGTGCCAGCAATTCTATGACAGGGGGCAGGTACGAGCAGTACTTC. Protein product: CASNSMTGGRYEQYF.

This rearrangement joins TRBV5-5 to TRBJ1-1, with 9 positions matching TRBD1. V lost 4 bases to trimming and J lost 1 base; unmatched junction nucleotides: 2. The CDR3 sequence is 14 residues long. The germline V gene encodes CDR1 SGHKS and CDR2 YYEKEE (reference sequence). The DNA of the CDR3 is TGTGCCAGCAGCAGACAGGGGGGGAACACTGAAGCTTTCTTT. This translates into CASSRQGGNTEAFF.

This clone was detected a few times. The chain recombines TRBV11-2 with TRBJ1-5, with D possibly being TRBD1 (6 bases). Looked up from germline, CDR1 is SGHAT and CDR2 is FQNNGV. V was cut by 6 bases and J by 5 bases, with 17 bases left in between. This CDR3 contains 15 residues. The CDR3 loop reads CASSHTASGDQPQHF. DNA of the CDR3: TGTGCCAGCAGTCATACCGCTTCAGGGGATCAGCCCCAGCATTTT. Together with reference TRBV11-2 and TRBJ1-5, the CDR3 gives the full variable domain: EAGVAQSPRYKIIEKRQSVAFWCNPISGHATLYWYQQILGQGPKLLIQFQNNGVVDDSQLPKDRFSAERLKGVDSTLKIQPAKLEDSAVYLCASSHTASGDQPQHFGDGTRLSIL.

The chain is built from TRBV7-9 and TRBJ1-1; the D is unclear. V lost 5 bases and J 5 bases, leaving 15 bases between the germline ends. CDR3 length: 14 residues. Germline V gene data show CDR1 as SEHNR and CDR2 as FQNEAQ (reference sequence). The CDR3 DNA follows: TGTGCCAGCAGCGCCGCCGGCGGAGGGACTGAAGCTTTCTTT. It is translated as CASSAAGGGTEAFF.

CDR3 amino acids: CASSDGVAGKAFF. For the CDR3, the DNA is TGTGCCAGCAGTGATGGAGTGGCAGGGAAAGCTTTCTTT. V and J are TRBV2 and TRBJ1-1, with TRBD1 as a possible D gene (5 bases). The CDR3 runs 13 residues. Germline V gives CDR1 SNHLY, CDR2 FYNNEI. Trimming took off 3 bases at V and 9 bases at J, with 14 bases between the two ends.

This clone was recorded only once. V and J are TRBV6-5 and TRBJ2-7; D possibly corresponds to TRBD2 (6 bases). Germline V lookup: CDR1 MNHEY, CDR2 SVGAGI. The CDR3 contains 15 residues. V lost 8 bases, J lost 3 bases, and 20 bases lay in between. CDR3 region: CASAVSGGTNYEQYF. CDR3 nucleotide sequence: TGTGCCAGCGCCGTTAGTGGGGGGACGAACTACGAGCAGTACTTC.

CDR3 loop: CASSPSGGAGRGETQYF. DNA of the CDR3: TGTGCCAGCAGCCCGAGCGGGGGGGCCGGTCGAGGAGAGACCCAGTACTTC. The V call is TRBV5-4, the J call TRBJ2-5; 10 bases align to TRBD2. V lost 4 bases and J lost 4; bases outside the gene matches: 13. The germline V gene encodes CDR1 SGHNT and CDR2 YYREEE (reference sequence). The length of the CDR3 is 17 residues.

This chain links TRBV28 with TRBJ1-5; D may be TRBD1 (5 bases). CDR1 and CDR2 from the germline V gene are MDHEN and SYDVKM. The CDR3 has 16 residues. The V end lost 0 bases, the J end lost 6 bases, and 15 bases lay between the germline ends. CDR3 amino acids: CASSLWVGGVGQPQHF. CDR3 nucleotides: TGTGCCAGCAGTTTATGGGTGGGAGGGGTAGGTCAGCCCCAGCATTTT.

This rearrangement joins TRBV4-1 to TRBJ1-5, with D perhaps matching TRBD1 (5 bases). The ends were cut back, 0 bases at V and 7 bases at J, with 16 bases in the middle. This CDR3 contains 16 residues. Germline V CDR1 and CDR2: MGHRA, YSYEKL. The CDR3 is CASSQDLVSRAQPQHF. The CDR3 bases are TGCGCCAGCAGCCAAGATTTGGTTAGCAGGGCGCAGCCCCAGCATTTT.

This clone was observed once. The chain uses TRBV27 and TRBJ2-5, with 11 bases identical to TRBD2. V shed 5 bases and J 1 base; nucleotides not matched to a gene: 6. The CDR3 totals 16 residues. Germline V gene data show CDR1 as MNHEY and CDR2 as SMNVEV (reference sequence). The DNA for the CDR3 is TGTGCCAGCAGTCATACTAGCGGGGGCCGCCAAGAGACCCAGTACTTC. This gives the protein CASSHTSGGRQETQYF.

V gene TRBV5-4 combines with J gene TRBJ2-3; 9 bases fit TRBD2. The CDR3 is 15 residues long. The germline CDR1 and CDR2 sequences are SGHNT and YYREEE (reference sequence). V trimming: 4 bases; J trimming: 1 base; junction bases outside the gene matches: 4. CDR3 nucleotides: TGTGCCAGCAGCCTGACTAGCGGACGCACAGATACGCAGTATTTT. Translating gives CASSLTSGRTDTQYF. Complete variable domain (other parts from reference TRBV5-4 and TRBJ2-3): ETGVTQSPTHLIKTRGQQVTLRCSSQSGHNTVSWYQQALGQGPQFIFQYYREEENGRGNFPPRFSGLQFPNYSSELNVNALELDDSALYLCASSLTSGRTDTQYFGPGTRLTVL.

The rearrangement uses TRBV7-9 and TRBJ2-5; possible D gene TRBD1, 6 bases. The J call may not be correct, given that the DNA end is closer to TRBJ2-7. Germline values: CDR1 SEHNR, CDR2 FQNEAQ (reference sequence). This CDR3 has 15 residues. CDR3 amino acids: CASSLARAGVNEQYF. CDR3 nucleotides: TGTGCCAGCAGCTTAGCGAGGGCAGGGGTGAACGAGCAGTACTTC.

The chain carries TRBV6-1 and TRBJ1-2, with 7 nucleotides matching TRBD1. This CDR3 has 14 amino acids. Germline CDR1 is MNHNS and CDR2 is SASEGT. V was clipped by 1 base and J by 8 bases; unmatched bases: 7. The CDR3 DNA sequence: TGTGCCAGCAGTGAAGTTGAGGGGGCCCGCGGCTACACCTTC. The encoded protein is CASSEVEGARGYTF.

This rearrangement joins TRBV6-5 to TRBJ1-1; D gene uncertain. There are 14 residues in the CDR3. From germline, CDR1 is MNHEY and CDR2 SVGAGI. Trimming removed 7 bases from V and 6 bases from J, with 18 bases in between. CDR3 coding DNA: TGTGCCAGCAAACTGTTGGGGAGCGGGGCTGAAGCTTTCTTT. Translating it yields CASKLLGSGAEAFF.

V is TRBV27 and J is TRBJ1-1; D is undetermined. V lost 5 bases and J 5 bases, leaving 18 bases between the germline ends. This CDR3 is built from 15 residues. The V gene's germline CDR1 is MNHEY and CDR2 SMNVEV (reference sequence). CDR3 in DNA: TGTGCCAGCAGTCTGACTACAGATCGGAGGACTGAAGCTTTCTTT. This sequence encodes CASSLTTDRRTEAFF.

This clone was seen once. The chain uses TRBV7-8 and TRBJ1-2, with TRBD1 identical over 7 bases. The CDR3 contains 14 residues. Germline CDR1 SGHVS, CDR2 FQNEAQ. Trimming at V came to 10 bases and at J to 3 bases, leaving 11 bases not matched to a gene. This CDR3 is CATKARQGDYGYTF. CDR3 DNA sequence: TGTGCCACCAAAGCTAGACAGGGTGACTATGGCTACACCTTC. Based on the CDR3 plus reference TRBV7-8 and TRBJ1-2, the full variable domain is GAGVSQSPRYKVAKRGQDVALRCDPISGHVSLFWYQQALGQGPEFLTYFQNEAQLDKSGLPSDRFFAERPEGSVSTLKIQRTQQEDSAVYLCATKARQGDYGYTFGSGTRLTVV.

The V call is TRBV7-3, the J call TRBJ2-3, with TRBD2 matching over 9 bases. The CDR3 contains 13 residues. The V segment lost 5 bases and the J segment 4 bases; nucleotides outside the gene matches: 1. Germline V gene data show CDR1 as SGHTA and CDR2 as FQGTGA. The CDR3 sequence: CASSGLASDTQYF. Written as DNA, the CDR3 is TGTGCCAGCAGCGGACTAGCGTCAGATACGCAGTATTTT.